The sequence of this T cell receptor beta chain was determined in a study of OX40 agonist ivuxolimab in advanced cancers. In the study overall: Every 2 weeks, ivuxolimab was infused into the patients intravenously at between 0.01 and 10 mg/kg. Hepatocellular carcinoma, melanoma, renal cell or head and neck cancer was diagnosed in the dose-escalation patients. Study-level results: The antigen specificity of the peripheral T cells (those that were expanded) was not determined.

The V gene's germline CDR1 is DFQATT and CDR2 SNEGSKA (reference sequence). The CDR3 spans 11 residues. V lost 5 bases to trimming and J lost 2 bases, with 7 bases between them. Note on this clone: Its specificity is unknown.

Clones were sequenced by immunoSEQ multiplex PCR, and TCRdb holds only the in-frame ones, with some missing. The profile shows about 64,000 clones, about four fifths of them singletons. The source is an adult with an advanced solid tumor such as melanoma, head and neck, liver or kidney cancer. The rearrangement uses TRBV20-1 and TRBJ2-7; D is uncertain. The sample consisted of CD4+ or CD8+ T cells sorted from blood, taken in a trial of the OX40 agonist ivuxolimab. The CDR3 region is CSARAAYEQYF. In nucleotides, the CDR3 is TGCAGTGCTCGGGCGGCCTACGAGCAGTACTTC.